A single sample is the source of the 20 T cell receptor beta chains below, sequenced in a study of molecular identifiers for immune sequencing clone quantification. TCRdb redid the calling of the PCR reads with MiXCR, one entry per CDR3 protein. The sample holds about 640,000 distinct CDR3 sequences, just under 20% seen once. The sequencing input was naive CD8+ T cells from blood, with Jurkat cell RNA spiked in. Subset defined: FACS-sorted CD8+CD4-CCR7+CD45RA+ naive T cells. The receptor source for this set is a human donor in good health. Some libraries in this study had Jurkat cell RNA spiked in.

This sequence joins TRBV7-9 and TRBJ2-7; the D gene is possibly TRBD2 (6 bases). The germline V and J ends were trimmed by 5 bases and 5 bases, with 19 bases remaining between them. Germline values: CDR1 SEHNR, CDR2 FQNEAQ (reference sequence). The CDR3 loop spans 15 amino acids. The CDR3 region is CASSPTAGRLNEQYF. The CDR3 DNA sequence: TGTGCCAGCAGCCCCACCGCGGGGCGCCTGAACGAGCAGTACTTC.

As regards this clonotype: Possible read error: a much larger clone is one base away. The chain combines TRBV7-9 with TRBJ1-1, with D possibly being TRBD1 (5 bases). The CDR3 runs 15 residues. Germline V gene data show CDR1 as SEHNR and CDR2 as FQNEAQ (reference sequence). The V end lost 5 bases, the J end lost 5 bases, and 18 bases lay between the germline ends. Here the CDR3 reads CASSGGLHGRTEAFF. CDR3 in DNA: TGTGCCAGCAGCGGGGGGTTGCATGGAAGAACTGAAGCTTTCTTT.

In this sample, this clonotype turned up many times. The rearrangement joins TRBV7-8 to TRBJ1-1, with 12 nucleotides matching TRBD1. This CDR3 has 16 amino acids. In germline, CDR1 is SGHVS, CDR2 FQNEAQ. V shed 5 bases and J 5 bases; nucleotides not matched to a gene: 9. Here the CDR3 DNA reads TGTGCCAGCAGCGTAGGGACAGGGGGCGGTAGGACTGAAGCTTTCTTT. It codes for CASSVGTGGGRTEAFF.

Only a few counts were recorded for this clonotype. The chain has TRBV20-1 and TRBJ1-6; a possible D gene is TRBD1 (6 bases). CDR3 length: 14 residues. The V and J ends lost 5 bases and 6 bases respectively, with 14 bases between them. CDR1 is DFQATT and CDR2 is SNEGSKA in the germline V gene (reference sequence). In DNA form, the CDR3 reads TGCAGTGCTGCATCGGGACATTTTAATTCACCCCTCCACTTT. Translated: CSAASGHFNSPLHF.

Notes on this clonotype: This sequence may be a read error, since a much larger clone differs from it by one base. The chain links TRBV6-5 to TRBJ2-7, with 12 bases matching TRBD2. Trimming took 11 bases from V and 2 from J; bases not matched to a gene: 16. Germline CDR1 is MNHEY and CDR2 is SVGAGI. This CDR3 comprises 17 residues. In nucleotides, the CDR3 is TGTGCCGGCGGCCCCACCCCCGGACTAGCGGGGCCCTACGAGCAGTACTTC. Protein sequence: CAGGPTPGLAGPYEQYF.

In this sample, this clonotype turned up a few times. This clone may be a read error of a much larger clone one base away. The conserved closing phenylalanine or tryptophan is absent in this CDR3, likely reflecting a read error. The V and J genes are TRBV7-9 and TRBJ2-5, with D perhaps TRBD2 (5 bases). The CDR3 sequence is 13 residues long. V gave up 5 bases and J gave up 5 bases, with 12 bases separating them. Germline V CDR1 and CDR2: SEHNR, FQNEAQ (reference sequence). This chain's CDR3 is CASSRDWEETQYY. The DNA of the CDR3 is TGTGCCAGCAGCCGCGACTGGGAGGAGACCCAGTACTAC.

This clonotype occurred many times. The chain uses TRBV6-2 or TRBV6-3 and TRBJ2-3, with 8 bases matching TRBD1. From germline, CDR1 is MNHEY and CDR2 SVGEGT. The CDR3 contains 15 residues. The trim removed 5 bases at V and 2 bases at J, leaving 6 bases unmatched. CDR3 coding DNA: TGTGCCAGCAGTCAGGGACAGGCTTTCACAGATACGCAGTATTTT. As protein: CASSQGQAFTDTQYF.

This clonotype occurred many times. The rearrangement uses TRBV7-9 and TRBJ2-5; D is unresolved. This CDR3 has 12 residues. V lost 5 bases and J 4 bases, leaving 8 bases between the germline ends. Germline V gives CDR1 SEHNR, CDR2 FQNEAQ (reference sequence). The CDR3 here is CASSRALETQYF. DNA for the CDR3: TGTGCCAGCAGCCGAGCGTTAGAGACCCAGTACTTC.

This chain uses TRBV2 with TRBJ2-1, with no clear D. Trimming left V 6 bases short and J 6 bases short, with 3 bases between. CDR1 is SNHLY and CDR2 is FYNNEI in the germline V gene. This CDR3 has 10 amino acids. The CDR3 DNA follows: TGTGCCAGCAGCGTCAATGAGCAGTTCTTC. Its protein product is CASSVNEQFF.

The sample holds a few counts of this clonotype. The gene calls are TRBV5-6 and TRBJ1-1; D unclear. The CDR3 is 14 residues long. Germline V CDR1 and CDR2: SGHDT, YYEEEE. Trimming shortened V by 0 bases and J by 1 base, and 7 bases separated the two germline ends. The CDR3 loop reads CASSLEVRNTEAFF. The CDR3 region has the DNA TGTGCCAGCAGCTTGGAAGTGAGGAACACTGAAGCTTTCTTT.

This clonotype was counted a few times. The rearrangement uses TRBV30 and TRBJ1-3; D might be TRBD1 (5 bases). This CDR3 has 15 amino acids. The germline CDR1 and CDR2 sequences are GTSNPN and SVGIG (reference sequence). Trimming removed 0 bases at V and 0 bases at J, with 9 bases between. The CDR3 sequence: CAWSVGAHSGNTIYF. The CDR3 DNA reads as TGTGCCTGGAGTGTAGGGGCACACTCTGGAAACACCATATATTTT.

This clonotype has ten or more counts. The chain links TRBV4-2 to TRBJ2-3; maybe TRBD1 (5 bases). Trimming shortened V by 2 bases and J by 0 bases, and 15 bases separated the two germline ends. The germline CDR1 and CDR2 sequences are LGHNA and YNFKEQ. The CDR3 runs 17 residues. The CDR3 nucleotides read TGTGCCAGCAGCCAACACCGCCTGGGGCCTAGCACAGATACGCAGTATTTT. Amino acids: CASSQHRLGPSTDTQYF.

This clonotype came up many times. This chain uses TRBV11-2 with TRBJ2-6, with D perhaps matching TRBD2 (5 bases). Trimming removed 2 bases at V and 4 bases at J, with 12 bases between. The germline CDR1 and CDR2 sequences are SGHAT and FQNNGV. This CDR3 region has 16 residues. The CDR3 here is CASSLLRGGGANVLTF. The DNA of the CDR3 is TGTGCCAGCAGCTTATTACGCGGAGGCGGGGCCAACGTCCTGACTTTC.

This clonotype came up many times. V usage is TRBV7-9 and J usage is TRBJ2-5; 7 bases align to TRBD1. This CDR3 has 14 amino acids. Losses at the gene ends were 4 bases for V and 2 bases for J; bases not matched to a gene: 4. Germline lookup yields CDR1 SEHNR and CDR2 FQNEAQ (reference sequence). CDR3 in DNA: TGTGCCAGCAGCTCCGACAGGGAGCAAGAGACCCAGTACTTC. Amino acid sequence: CASSSDREQETQYF.

This clonotype was observed many times. V usage is TRBV12-3 or TRBV12-4 and J usage is TRBJ1-5; D may be TRBD1 (6 bases). CDR3 size: 16 residues. V dropped 6 bases and J dropped 5 bases, with 20 bases sitting between them. CDR3 sequence reads: CASSPGVVSSHQPQHF. The CDR3 nucleotides read TGTGCCAGCAGCCCAGGGGTTGTCTCGAGTCATCAGCCCCAGCATTTT.

This clonotype has only a few counts. The chain has TRBV12-3 or TRBV12-4 and TRBJ2-5, with TRBD1 identical over 8 bases. The trim removed 1 base at V and 5 bases at J, leaving 6 bases unmatched. This CDR3 comprises 15 residues. This chain's CDR3 is CASSLGGQGMETQYF. Written as DNA, the CDR3 is TGTGCCAGCAGTTTAGGCGGACAGGGTATGGAGACCCAGTACTTC.

This clonotype was seen at least ten times. The chain joins TRBV19 to TRBJ2-7; D may be TRBD1 or TRBD2 (5 bases each). Germline CDR1 is LNHDA and CDR2 is SQIVND (reference sequence). Trimming took 4 bases from V and 7 from J, leaving 20 bases between them. This CDR3 has 15 residues. DNA of the CDR3: TGTGCCAGTAGTACCCCTCGGGACGCAAGGGAGGAGCAGTACTTC. This translates into CASSTPRDAREEQYF.

This clonotype was seen more than once but under ten times. The gene calls are TRBV5-1 and TRBJ2-1, with 7 bases fitting TRBD1. Trimming cost V 3 bases and J 7 bases; bases outside gene matches: 10. The CDR3 runs to 15 residues. CDR1 and CDR2 from the germline V gene are SGHRS and YFSETQ. This chain's CDR3 is CASSSTPTGPNEQFF. The CDR3 DNA reads as TGCGCCAGCAGCTCAACCCCGACAGGGCCTAATGAGCAGTTCTTC.

This clonotype was picked up many times. This sequence joins TRBV25-1 and TRBJ1-3; D is perhaps TRBD1 (5 bases). The V end was cut by 3 bases, the J end by 2 bases, with 8 bases between. Germline values: CDR1 MGHDK, CDR2 SYGVNS. The CDR3 is 14 amino acids. CDR3 loop: CASSEGPPGNTIYF. CDR3 coding DNA: TGTGCCAGCAGTGAGGGGCCACCTGGAAACACCATATATTTT.

This clonotype has just a few counts. V usage is TRBV15 and J usage is TRBJ1-1; 11 bases align to TRBD1. With V trimmed by 5 bases and J by 8 bases, 1 base remained unmatched. Germline loops: CDR1 LNHNV, CDR2 YYDKDF (reference sequence). This CDR3 has 12 amino acids. CDR3 sequence (DNA): TGTGCCACCAGCGGACAGGGGGCAGAAGCTTTCTTT. Translating gives CATSGQGAEAFF.